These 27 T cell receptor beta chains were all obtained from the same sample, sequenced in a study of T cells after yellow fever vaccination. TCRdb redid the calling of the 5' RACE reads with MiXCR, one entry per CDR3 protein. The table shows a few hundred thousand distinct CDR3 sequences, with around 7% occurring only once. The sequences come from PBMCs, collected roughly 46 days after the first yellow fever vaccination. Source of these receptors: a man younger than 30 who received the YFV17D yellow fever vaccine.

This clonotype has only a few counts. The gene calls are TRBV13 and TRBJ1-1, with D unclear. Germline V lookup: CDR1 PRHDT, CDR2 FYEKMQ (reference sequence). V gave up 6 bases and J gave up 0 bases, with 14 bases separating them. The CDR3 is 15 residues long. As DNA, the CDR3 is TGTGCCAGCAGATTTAGGACGGAATTGAACACTGAAGCTTTCTTT. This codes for CASRFRTELNTEAFF.

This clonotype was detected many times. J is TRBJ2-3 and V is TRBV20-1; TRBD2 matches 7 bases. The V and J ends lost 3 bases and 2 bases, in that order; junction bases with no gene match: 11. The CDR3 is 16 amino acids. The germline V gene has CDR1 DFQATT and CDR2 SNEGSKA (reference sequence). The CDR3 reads CSASTAGDLDTDTQYF. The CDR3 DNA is TGCAGTGCTAGTACGGCGGGGGACTTGGACACAGATACGCAGTATTTT.

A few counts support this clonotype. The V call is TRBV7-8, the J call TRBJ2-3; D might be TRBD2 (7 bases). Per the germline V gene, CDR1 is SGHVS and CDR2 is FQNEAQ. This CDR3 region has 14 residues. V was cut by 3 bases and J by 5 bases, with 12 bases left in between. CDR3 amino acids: CASSFRGAGDTQYF. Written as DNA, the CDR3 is TGTGCCAGCAGCTTCCGGGGGGCGGGAGATACGCAGTATTTT.

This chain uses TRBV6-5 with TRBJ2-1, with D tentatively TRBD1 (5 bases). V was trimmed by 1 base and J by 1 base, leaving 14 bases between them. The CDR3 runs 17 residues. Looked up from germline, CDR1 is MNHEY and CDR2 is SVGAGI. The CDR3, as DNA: TGTGCCAGCAGTTACTGGACCGACAGATCTTCCTACAATGAGCAGTTCTTC. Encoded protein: CASSYWTDRSSYNEQFF.

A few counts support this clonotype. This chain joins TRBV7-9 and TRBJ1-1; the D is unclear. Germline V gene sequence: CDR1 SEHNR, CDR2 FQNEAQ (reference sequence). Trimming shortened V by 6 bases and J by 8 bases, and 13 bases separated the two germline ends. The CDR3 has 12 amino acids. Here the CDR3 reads CASRSRTVEAFF. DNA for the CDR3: TGTGCCAGCAGATCGAGGACGGTCGAAGCTTTCTTT.

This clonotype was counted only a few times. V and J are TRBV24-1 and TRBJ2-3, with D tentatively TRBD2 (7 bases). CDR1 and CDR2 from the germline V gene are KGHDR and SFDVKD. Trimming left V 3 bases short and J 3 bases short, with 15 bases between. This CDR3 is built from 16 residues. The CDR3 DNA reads TGTGCCACCAGTGATGGGGCCAAGGGGGGGACAGATACGCAGTATTTT. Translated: CATSDGAKGGTDTQYF.

DNA of the CDR3: TGCGCCAGCAGCCAAGATCAGTGGCTAGCGGAAACTTACGAGCAGTACTTC. This sequence encodes CASSQDQWLAETYEQYF. The chain recombines TRBV4-1 with TRBJ2-7; TRBD2 matches at 7 bases. CDR1 MGHRA and CDR2 YSYEKL come from the germline V gene. The CDR3 runs 17 residues. V was pared by 0 bases and J by 4 bases, with 12 bases of the junction left unmatched.

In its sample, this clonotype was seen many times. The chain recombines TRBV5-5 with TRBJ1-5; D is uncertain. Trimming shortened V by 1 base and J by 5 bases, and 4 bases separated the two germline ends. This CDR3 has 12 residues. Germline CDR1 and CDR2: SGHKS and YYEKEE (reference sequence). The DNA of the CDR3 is TGTGCCAGCAGCTTGCAGGATCAGCCCCAGCATTTT. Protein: CASSLQDQPQHF. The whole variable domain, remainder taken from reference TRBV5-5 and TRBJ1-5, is DAGVTQSPTHLIKTRGQQVTLRCSPISGHKSVSWYQQVLGQGPQFIFQYYEKEERGRGNFPDRFSARQFPNYSSELNVNALLLGDSALYLCASSLQDQPQHFGDGTRLSIL.

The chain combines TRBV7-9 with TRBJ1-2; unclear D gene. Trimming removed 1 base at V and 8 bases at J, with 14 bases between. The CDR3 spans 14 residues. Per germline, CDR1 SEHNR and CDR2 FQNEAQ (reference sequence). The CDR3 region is CASSLDSPTKGYTF. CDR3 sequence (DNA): TGTGCCAGCAGCTTAGATTCTCCTACGAAGGGCTACACCTTC.

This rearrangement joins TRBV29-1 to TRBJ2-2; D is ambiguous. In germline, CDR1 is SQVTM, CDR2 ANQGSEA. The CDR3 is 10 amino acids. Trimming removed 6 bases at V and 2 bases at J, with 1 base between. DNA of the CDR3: TGCAGCGTAAACACCGGGGAGCTGTTTTTT. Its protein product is CSVNTGELFF.

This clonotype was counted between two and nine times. The CDR3 here is CATSGGATGELFF. In DNA, the CDR3 is TGTGCCACCAGCGGCGGGGCCACCGGGGAGCTGTTTTTT. This chain joins TRBV15 and TRBJ2-2; a possible D gene is TRBD2 (6 bases). V gave up 5 bases and J gave up 4 bases, with 8 bases separating them. The CDR3 is 13 amino acids. The germline gives CDR1 LNHNV, CDR2 YYDKDF (reference sequence).

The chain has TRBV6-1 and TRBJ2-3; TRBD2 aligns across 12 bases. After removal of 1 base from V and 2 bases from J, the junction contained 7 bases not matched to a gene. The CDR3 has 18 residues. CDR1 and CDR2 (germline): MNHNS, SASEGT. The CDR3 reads CASSEGLAGGPVTDTQYF. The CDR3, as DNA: TGTGCCAGCAGTGAAGGGCTAGCGGGGGGGCCGGTCACAGATACGCAGTATTTT.

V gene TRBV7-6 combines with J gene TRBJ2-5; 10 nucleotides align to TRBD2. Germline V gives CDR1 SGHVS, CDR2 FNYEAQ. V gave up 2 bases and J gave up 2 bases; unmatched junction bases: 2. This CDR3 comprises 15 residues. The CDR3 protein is CASSLPAGGQETQYF. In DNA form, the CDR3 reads TGTGCCAGCAGCTTACCAGCGGGGGGGCAAGAGACCCAGTACTTC.

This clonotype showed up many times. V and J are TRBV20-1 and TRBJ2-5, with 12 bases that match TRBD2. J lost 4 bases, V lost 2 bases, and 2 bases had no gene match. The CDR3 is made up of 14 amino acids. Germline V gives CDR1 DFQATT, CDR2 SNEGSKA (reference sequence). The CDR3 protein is CSARLAGGRETQYF. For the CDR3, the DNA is TGCAGTGCTAGACTAGCGGGGGGGCGAGAGACCCAGTACTTC.

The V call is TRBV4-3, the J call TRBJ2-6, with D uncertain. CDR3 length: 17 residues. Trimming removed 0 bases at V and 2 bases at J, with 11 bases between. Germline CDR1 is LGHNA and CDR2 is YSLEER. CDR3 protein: CASSQDQIIPGANVLTF. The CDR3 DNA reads TGCGCCAGCAGCCAAGATCAGATAATACCTGGGGCCAACGTCCTGACTTTC.

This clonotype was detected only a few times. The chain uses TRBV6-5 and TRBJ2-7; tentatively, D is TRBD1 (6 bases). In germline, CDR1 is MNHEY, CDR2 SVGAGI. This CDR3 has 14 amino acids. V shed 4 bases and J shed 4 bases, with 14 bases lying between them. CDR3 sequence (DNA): TGTGCCAGCAGTTCATCAGGGGCCCTTTACGAGCAGTACTTC. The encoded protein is CASSSSGALYEQYF.

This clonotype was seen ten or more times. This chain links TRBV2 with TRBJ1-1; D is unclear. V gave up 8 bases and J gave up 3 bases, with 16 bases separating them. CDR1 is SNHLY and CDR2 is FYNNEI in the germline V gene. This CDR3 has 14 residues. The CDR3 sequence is CASRIPTGYTEAFF. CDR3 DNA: TGTGCCAGCCGAATACCGACTGGGTACACTGAAGCTTTCTTT.

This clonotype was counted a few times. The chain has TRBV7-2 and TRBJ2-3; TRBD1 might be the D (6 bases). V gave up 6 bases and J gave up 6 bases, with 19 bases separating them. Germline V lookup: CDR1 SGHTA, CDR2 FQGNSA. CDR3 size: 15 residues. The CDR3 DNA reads TGTGCCAGCAGACCCCCAATTGTGGGGGCGGATACGCAGTATTTT. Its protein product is CASRPPIVGADTQYF.

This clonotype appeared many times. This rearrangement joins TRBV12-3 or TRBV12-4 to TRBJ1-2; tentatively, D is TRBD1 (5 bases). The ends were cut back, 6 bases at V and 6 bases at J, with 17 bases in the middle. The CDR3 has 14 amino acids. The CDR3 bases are TGTGCCAGCAGCCCAGTTGGGGCCGCGGATGGCTACACCTTC. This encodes CASSPVGAADGYTF.

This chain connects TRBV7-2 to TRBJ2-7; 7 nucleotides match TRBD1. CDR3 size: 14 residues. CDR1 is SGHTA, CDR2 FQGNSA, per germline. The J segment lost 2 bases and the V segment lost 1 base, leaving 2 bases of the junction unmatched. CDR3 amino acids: CASSLGDSTYEQYF. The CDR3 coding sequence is TGTGCCAGCAGCTTAGGGGACAGTACCTACGAGCAGTACTTC. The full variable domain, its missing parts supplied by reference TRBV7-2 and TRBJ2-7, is GAGVSQSPSNKVTEKGKDVELRCDPISGHTALYWYRQSLGQGLEFLIYFQGNSAPDKSGLPSDRFSAERTGGSVSTLTIQRTQQEDSAVYLCASSLGDSTYEQYFGPGTRLTVT.

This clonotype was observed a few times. CDR3 in DNA: TGTGCCAGCAGTCAGGGGACGGCCTACGAGCAGTACGTC. This sequence encodes CASSQGTAYEQYV. The gene calls are TRBV6-1 and TRBJ2-7; D is perhaps TRBD1 (6 bases). V lost 5 bases, J lost 2 bases, and 10 bases lay in between. Germline V gene sequence: CDR1 MNHNS, CDR2 SASEGT. The CDR3 length is 13 residues.

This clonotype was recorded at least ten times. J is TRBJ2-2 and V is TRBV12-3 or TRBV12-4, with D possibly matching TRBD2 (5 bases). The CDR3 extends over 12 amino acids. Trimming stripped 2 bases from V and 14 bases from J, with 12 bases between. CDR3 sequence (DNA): TGTGCCAGCAGTTTACTTGGACTTGTCCTGTTTTTT. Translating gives CASSLLGLVLFF.

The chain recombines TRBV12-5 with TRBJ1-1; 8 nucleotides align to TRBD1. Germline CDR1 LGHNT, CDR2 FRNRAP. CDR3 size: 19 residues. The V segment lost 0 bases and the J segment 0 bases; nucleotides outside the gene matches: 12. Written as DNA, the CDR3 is TGTGCTAGTGGTTTGGTAAATCTAGGACAGGGTCTAATGAACACTGAAGCTTTCTTT. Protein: CASGLVNLGQGLMNTEAFF.

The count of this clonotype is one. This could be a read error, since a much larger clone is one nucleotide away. CDR3 amino acids: CASSTVQDFSYEQYF. In DNA form, the CDR3 reads TGTGCCAGCAGCACGGTACAAGACTTCTCCTACGAGCAGTACTTC. The rearrangement links TRBV12-3 or TRBV12-4 to TRBJ2-7; no clear D. The length of the CDR3 is 15 residues. Trimming cost V 6 bases and J 0 bases, with 15 bases left between them.

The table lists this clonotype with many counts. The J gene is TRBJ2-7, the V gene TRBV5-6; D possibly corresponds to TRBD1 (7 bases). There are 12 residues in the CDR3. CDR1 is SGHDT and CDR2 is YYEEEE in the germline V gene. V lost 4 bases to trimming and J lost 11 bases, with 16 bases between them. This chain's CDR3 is CASSTAGRGEYV. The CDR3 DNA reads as TGTGCCAGCAGCACGGCGGGCAGGGGGGAGTACGTC.

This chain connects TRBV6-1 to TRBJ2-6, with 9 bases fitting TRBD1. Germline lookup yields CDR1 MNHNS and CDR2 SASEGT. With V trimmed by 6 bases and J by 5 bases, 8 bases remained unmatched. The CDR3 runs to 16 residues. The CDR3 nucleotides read TGTGCCAGCAGGCTACAGGGGGCTGGGTGGGCCAACGTCCTGACTTTC. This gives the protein CASRLQGAGWANVLTF.

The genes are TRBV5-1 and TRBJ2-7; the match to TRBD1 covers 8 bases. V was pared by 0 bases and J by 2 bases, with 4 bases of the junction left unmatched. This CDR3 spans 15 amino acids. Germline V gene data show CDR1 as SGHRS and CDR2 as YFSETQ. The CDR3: CASSLALGQAYEQYF. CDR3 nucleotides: TGCGCCAGCAGCTTGGCCCTGGGACAGGCCTACGAGCAGTACTTC.